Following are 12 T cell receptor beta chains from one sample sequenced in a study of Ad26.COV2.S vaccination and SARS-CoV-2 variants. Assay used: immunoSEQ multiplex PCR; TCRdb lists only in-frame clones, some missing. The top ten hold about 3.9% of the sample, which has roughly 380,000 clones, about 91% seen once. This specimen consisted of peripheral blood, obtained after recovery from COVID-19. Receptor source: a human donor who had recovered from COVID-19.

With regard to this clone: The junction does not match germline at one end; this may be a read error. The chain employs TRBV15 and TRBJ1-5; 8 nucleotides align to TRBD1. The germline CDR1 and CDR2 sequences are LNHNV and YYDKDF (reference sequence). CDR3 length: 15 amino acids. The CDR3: CATSRDRGRNQPQHF. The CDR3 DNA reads TGTGCCACCAGCCGAGACAGGGGTCGCAATCAGCCCCAGCATTTT.

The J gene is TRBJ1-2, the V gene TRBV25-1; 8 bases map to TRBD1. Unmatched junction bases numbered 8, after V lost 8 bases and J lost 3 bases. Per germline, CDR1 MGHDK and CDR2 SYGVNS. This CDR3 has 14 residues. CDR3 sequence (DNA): TGTGCCAGCTCCAGGACAGGGCAAGACTATGGCTACACCTTC. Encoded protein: CASSRTGQDYGYTF.

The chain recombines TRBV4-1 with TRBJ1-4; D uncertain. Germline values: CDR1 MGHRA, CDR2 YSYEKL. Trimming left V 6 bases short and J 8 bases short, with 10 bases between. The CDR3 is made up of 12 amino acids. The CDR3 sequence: CASSLQAEKLFF. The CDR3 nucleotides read TGCGCCAGCAGTCTCCAAGCGGAAAAACTGTTTTTT.

Here the CDR3 reads CASSLVGGGALNEQFF. The CDR3 nucleotides are TGTGCCAGCAGCTTAGTAGGCGGGGGGGCCTTAAATGAGCAGTTCTTC. V usage is TRBV7-9 and J usage is TRBJ2-1; 9 nucleotides line up with TRBD2. The V gene end was trimmed by 1 base and the J gene end by 7 bases; junction bases not matched to a gene: 8. In germline, CDR1 is SEHNR, CDR2 FQNEAQ (reference sequence). The CDR3 is 16 amino acids.

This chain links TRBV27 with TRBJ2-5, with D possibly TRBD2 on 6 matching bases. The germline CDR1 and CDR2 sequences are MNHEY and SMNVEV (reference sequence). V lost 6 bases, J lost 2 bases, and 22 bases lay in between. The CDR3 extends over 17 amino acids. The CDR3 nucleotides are TGTGCCAGCAGCCTTTATCCGGGACTCTTCGGGCAAGAGACCCAGTACTTC. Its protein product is CASSLYPGLFGQETQYF.

The CDR3 region is CSVGDMGEKLFF. Written as DNA, the CDR3 is TGCAGCGTTGGGGACATGGGAGAAAAACTGTTTTTT. The chain joins TRBV29-1 to TRBJ1-4; perhaps TRBD1 as D (6 bases). The V end lost 4 bases, the J end lost 8 bases, and 11 bases lay between the germline ends. The CDR3 loop spans 12 amino acids. Germline lookup yields CDR1 SQVTM and CDR2 ANQGSEA.

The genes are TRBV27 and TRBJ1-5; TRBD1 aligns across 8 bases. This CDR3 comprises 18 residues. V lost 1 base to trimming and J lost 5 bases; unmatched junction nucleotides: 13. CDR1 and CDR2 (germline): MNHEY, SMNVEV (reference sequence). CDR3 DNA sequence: TGTGCCAGCAGTTTATATGGACAGGGTTTTTCGGCGGATCAGCCCCAGCATTTT. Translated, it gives CASSLYGQGFSADQPQHF.

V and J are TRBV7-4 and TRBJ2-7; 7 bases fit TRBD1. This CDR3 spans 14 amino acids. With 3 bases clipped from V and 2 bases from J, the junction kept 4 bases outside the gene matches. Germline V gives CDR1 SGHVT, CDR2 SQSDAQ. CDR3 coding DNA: TGTGCCAGCAGCTTCCGGGACAGCACCTACGAGCAGTACTTC. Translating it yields CASSFRDSTYEQYF.

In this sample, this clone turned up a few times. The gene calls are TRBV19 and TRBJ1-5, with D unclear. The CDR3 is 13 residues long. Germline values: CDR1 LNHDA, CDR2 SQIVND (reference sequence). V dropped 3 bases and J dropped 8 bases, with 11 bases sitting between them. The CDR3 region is CASSIRTEEPQHF. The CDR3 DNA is TGTGCCAGTAGTATCCGGACGGAGGAGCCCCAGCATTTT. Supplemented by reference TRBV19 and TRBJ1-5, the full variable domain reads DGGITQSPKYLFRKEGQNVTLSCEQNLNHDAMYWYRQDPGQGLRLIYYSQIVNDFQKGDIAEGYSVSREKKESFPLTVTSAQKNPTAFYLCASSIRTEEPQHFGDGTRLSIL.

The CDR3 DNA reads as TGTGCCAGCAGTGAAGGACGGCTATCTTCCTACGAGCAGTACTTC. Translating it yields CASSEGRLSSYEQYF. V usage is TRBV6-1 and J usage is TRBJ2-7; D is undetermined. V was shortened by 1 base and J by 1 base, with 11 bases between the two germline ends. The length of the CDR3 is 15 residues. The V gene's germline CDR1 is MNHNS and CDR2 SASEGT.

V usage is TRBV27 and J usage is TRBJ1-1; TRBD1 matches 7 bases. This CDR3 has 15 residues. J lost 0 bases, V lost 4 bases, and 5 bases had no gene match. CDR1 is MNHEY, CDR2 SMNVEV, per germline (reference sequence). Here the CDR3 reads CASSSPQGVNTEAFF. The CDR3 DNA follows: TGTGCCAGCAGTTCCCCCCAGGGGGTGAACACTGAAGCTTTCTTT.

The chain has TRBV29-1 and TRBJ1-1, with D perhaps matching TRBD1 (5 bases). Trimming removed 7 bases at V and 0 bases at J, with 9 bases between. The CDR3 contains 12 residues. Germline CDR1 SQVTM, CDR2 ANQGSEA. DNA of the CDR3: TGCAGCGGAGGGGCCATGAACACTGAAGCTTTCTTT. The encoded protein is CSGGAMNTEAFF.